A selection of T cell receptor beta chains follows, all from one sample in a study of spatial heterogeneity in lung cancer. TCRdb passed the 5' RACE reads through MiXCR, listing each CDR3 protein once. Found here are approximately 26,000 distinct CDR3 sequences, about 9.3% of them singletons; the top ten hold about 8%. The sequenced sample was lung tumor tissue, obtained at surgery. All receptors derive from a male donor with early-stage non-small cell lung cancer. CDR3s include the opening cysteine and the closing phenylalanine or tryptophan. Each record gives: clone size, V gene, D gene, J gene, CDR3 DNA, CDR3 protein. D genes are given only for firm matches. The size field is filled for only some rows; it gives once, few, many or a size class.

.	TRBV5-1	.	TRBJ1-1	TGCGCCAGCATGGGGAACACTGAAGCTTTCTTT	CASMGNTEAFF
many	TRBV2	TRBD1	TRBJ2-2	TGTGCCAGCAAAGGGACAGGAAACACCGGGGAGCTGTTTTTT	CASKGTGNTGELFF
many	TRBV10-3	.	TRBJ2-5	TGTGCCATCAGTTCGGGGGCCCGGGAGACCCAGTACTTC	CAISSGARETQYF
many	TRBV5-1	.	TRBJ1-2	TGCGCCAGCAGGGTGGACAGAAACTATGGCTACACCTTC	CASRVDRNYGYTF
.	TRBV6-5	TRBD2	TRBJ2-2	TGTGCCAGCAGTTACTCCAGACTAGCGGTGAACACCGGGGAGCTGTTTTTT	CASSYSRLAVNTGELFF
many	TRBV5-1	TRBD2	TRBJ2-1	TGCGCCAGCAGCTTGGCCTGGCGGGAGGTTGCTCTAGGGGAGCAGTTCTTC	CASSLAWREVALGEQFF
.	TRBV6-6	.	TRBJ2-7	TGTGCCAGCACCCCGGGCAGCGCCTACGAGCAGTACTTC	CASTPGSAYEQYF
many	TRBV7-9	.	TRBJ1-1	TGTGCCAGCAGCTTATACGTGAACACTGAAGCTTTCTTT	CASSLYVNTEAFF
.	TRBV20-1	TRBD2	TRBJ2-7	TGCAGTGCTCCGCCGACCTTCGAAACGGGGGGTTTCGAGCAGTACTTC	CSAPPTFETGGFEQYF
medium-sized	TRBV28	.	TRBJ2-3	TGTGCCAGCAGTTGGGGTACAGCGGCCGATACGCAGTATTTT	CASSWGTAADTQYF
many	TRBV9	.	TRBJ2-1	TGTGCCAGCAGCGTAGCTCTGGGGGTCAATGAGCAGTTCTTC	CASSVALGVNEQFF
many	TRBV28	TRBD2	TRBJ2-1	TGTGCCAGCAGTGGAACTTTAGCGGGAGGGCACAATGAGCAGTTCTTC	CASSGTLAGGHNEQFF
.	TRBV20-1	TRBD2	TRBJ2-7	TGCAGTGCTAGAGTAGCGGGCGAGAACGAGCAGTACTTC	CSARVAGENEQYF
many	TRBV7-8	.	TRBJ2-2	TGTGCCAGCAGCTTGGGGGAACCGGTCGGGGAGCTGTTTTTT	CASSLGEPVGELFF
.	TRBV6-5	TRBD2	TRBJ2-5	TGTGCCAGCAGTTCCCCGGCCGCGGGGGGATACCAAGAGACCCAGTACTTC	CASSSPAAGGYQETQYF
many	TRBV10-3	TRBD1	TRBJ1-1	TGTGCCATCAGTGAGGCGACAGGGGGCGGGAACACTGAAGCTTTCTTT	CAISEATGGGNTEAFF
many	TRBV28	TRBD1	TRBJ1-6	TGTGCCAGCAGTACAAACAGGGGCGGGAATTCACCCCTCCACTTT	CASSTNRGGNSPLHF
many	TRBV6-2/TRBV6-3	TRBD1	TRBJ2-1	TGTGCCAGCAACCCCGGGACAGGGAGATGGGGTGAGCAGTTCTTC	CASNPGTGRWGEQFF
few	TRBV9	TRBD1	TRBJ2-7	TGTGCCAGCAGCGTTGGGACAGGGAGTAAGTACGAGCAGTACTTC	CASSVGTGSKYEQYF
many	TRBV7-2	.	TRBJ1-3	TGTGCCAGCAGCTCCCAAGGGTCGGGGGGAAACACCATATATTTT	CASSSQGSGGNTIYF
many	TRBV6-5	TRBD2	TRBJ2-3	TGTGCCAGCAGGAACTTAGCGGGATCCACAGATACGCAGTATTTT	CASRNLAGSTDTQYF
many	TRBV6-6	.	TRBJ2-1	TGTGCCAGCAGTCGAGACCTCCACTCCTACAATGAGCAGTTCTTC	CASSRDLHSYNEQFF
few	TRBV7-6	.	TRBJ2-3	TGTGCCAGCAGCCCTTCCCGGGCCCTGGGAGATACGCAGTATTTT	CASSPSRALGDTQYF
many	TRBV7-9	.	TRBJ2-3	TGTGCCAGCAGCCGCCAGGATACGCAGTATTTT	CASSRQDTQYF
many	TRBV2	.	TRBJ1-1	TGTGCCAGCAGCGTTAGGAGCACTGAAGACATCTTT	CASSVRSTEDIF
.	TRBV20-1	.	TRBJ2-7	TGCAGTGCTACAACAGAGACCTACGAGCAGTACTTC	CSATTETYEQYF
many	TRBV19	TRBD1	TRBJ1-6	TGTGCCAGTAGTATCTGGGACAGGGTGGAAGATTCACCCCTCCACTTT	CASSIWDRVEDSPLHF
many	TRBV29-1	.	TRBJ1-1	TGCAGCGTTGGGGCCTACAGGATCTCTAGGGGCGACACTGAAGCTTTCTTT	CSVGAYRISRGDTEAFF
few	TRBV9	TRBD1	TRBJ2-7	TGTGCCAGCAGCCAGACAGGGGATCCCTACGAGCAGTACTTC	CASSQTGDPYEQYF